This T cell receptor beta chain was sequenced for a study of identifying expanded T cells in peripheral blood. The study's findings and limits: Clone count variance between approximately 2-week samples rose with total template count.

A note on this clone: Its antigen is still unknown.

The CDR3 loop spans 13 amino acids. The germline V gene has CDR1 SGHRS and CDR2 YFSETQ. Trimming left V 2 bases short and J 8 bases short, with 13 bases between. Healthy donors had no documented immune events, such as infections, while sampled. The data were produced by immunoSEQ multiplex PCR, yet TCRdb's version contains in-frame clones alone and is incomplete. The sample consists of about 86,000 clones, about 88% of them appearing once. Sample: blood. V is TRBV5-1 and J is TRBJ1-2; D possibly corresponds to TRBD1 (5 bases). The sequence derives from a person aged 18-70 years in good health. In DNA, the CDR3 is TGCGCCAGCAGCTTTGGGGGGAAGGAAGGCTACACCTTC. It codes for CASSFGGKEGYTF.